This T cell receptor beta chain was recorded in a study of blood T cells in healthy people across ages. V dropped 1 base and J dropped 4 bases, with 17 bases sitting between them. Germline assignment: CDR1 SEHNR and CDR2 FQNEAQ (reference sequence). The CDR3 extends over 17 amino acids. For the second PCR, which ran for about 7 to 11 cycles, a sample-barcoded 5' primer and a J-beta primer mix were used. TCRdb called the 5' RACE reads again in MiXCR, with one record for every CDR3 protein. The sample consists of about 1.1 million distinct CDR3 sequences, more than 30% of them appearing once. The chain uses TRBV7-9 and TRBJ2-1, with a weak D call TRBD2 (6 bases). Material: blood. The TCR was taken from a man between 18 and 29 years old in good health. CDR3: CASSLEGRLEIYNEQFF. CDR3 sequence (DNA): TGTGCCAGCAGCTTAGAGGGCCGACTAGAGATATACAATGAGCAGTTCTTC.